Listed here are 20 T cell receptor beta chains from one sample, sequenced in a study of molecular identifiers for immune sequencing clone quantification. TCRdb reprocessed the PCR reads via MiXCR and lists one record per CDR3 protein. Of some 680,000 distinct CDR3 sequences in the sample, about 25% were seen once. The sample comprised naive CD8+ T cells from blood, with Jurkat cell RNA spiked in. This sample's subset: FACS-sorted CD8+CD4-CCR7+CD45RA+ naive T cells. The receptors here all came from a human donor in good health. Some libraries in this study had Jurkat cell RNA spiked in.

This clonotype was seen at least ten times. V and J are TRBV5-4 and TRBJ2-3, with TRBD2 matching 8 bases. Per the germline V gene, CDR1 is SGHNT and CDR2 is YYREEE (reference sequence). V gave up 4 bases and J gave up 0 bases; unmatched junction bases: 7. The CDR3 loop spans 16 amino acids. The CDR3 loop is CASSRTWTSSTDTQYF. In DNA, the CDR3 is TGTGCCAGCAGCCGTACTTGGACTAGCAGCACAGATACGCAGTATTTT. The entire variable domain, with the rest obtained from reference TRBV5-4 and TRBJ2-3, is as follows: ETGVTQSPTHLIKTRGQQVTLRCSSQSGHNTVSWYQQALGQGPQFIFQYYREEENGRGNFPPRFSGLQFPNYSSELNVNALELDDSALYLCASSRTWTSSTDTQYFGPGTRLTVL.

This clonotype was observed a handful of times. V usage is TRBV7-9 and J usage is TRBJ2-7; D is uncertain. Germline V CDR1 and CDR2: SEHNR, FQNEAQ (reference sequence). The CDR3 length is 19 residues. The V gene lost 1 base and the J gene lost 0 bases, with 22 bases spanning the gap. As DNA, the CDR3 is TGTGCCAGCAGCTTAGTTGGGCGGTTGGGGTCGACGAGCTCCTACGAGCAGTACTTC. Translating it yields CASSLVGRLGSTSSYEQYF.

This clonotype has at least ten counts. The chain employs TRBV27 and TRBJ1-5, with D possibly TRBD1 on 5 matching bases. Germline assignment: CDR1 MNHEY and CDR2 SMNVEV (reference sequence). This CDR3 is 13 amino acids long. V lost 6 bases, J lost 7 bases, and 13 bases lay in between. For the CDR3, the DNA is TGTGCCAGCAGCTTAGGAGGGGAACAGCCCCAGCATTTT. Residues: CASSLGGEQPQHF.

V gene TRBV19 combines with J gene TRBJ2-2, with TRBD2 identical over 8 bases. Germline assignment: CDR1 LNHDA and CDR2 SQIVND (reference sequence). The CDR3 is 13 residues long. The V segment lost 6 bases and the J segment 5 bases; nucleotides outside the gene matches: 2. The CDR3 sequence: CASSGRVTGELFF. The CDR3 nucleotides are TGTGCCAGTAGCGGGAGGGTTACCGGGGAGCTGTTTTTT.

This clonotype was picked up many times. This chain connects TRBV4-3 to TRBJ2-7, with D perhaps matching TRBD2 (6 bases). The germline V gene has CDR1 LGHNA and CDR2 YSLEER. The germline V and J ends were trimmed by 0 bases and 4 bases, with 7 bases remaining between them. CDR3 size: 13 residues. In DNA form, the CDR3 reads TGCGCCAGCAGCCAAGATCGGGGGTACGAGCAGTACTTC. Its translation: CASSQDRGYEQYF.

This clonotype was counted many times. V is TRBV5-5 and J is TRBJ2-3; perhaps D is TRBD1 or TRBD2 (5 bases each). V gave up 4 bases and J gave up 4 bases, with 22 bases separating them. The CDR3 covers 17 residues. Per the germline V gene, CDR1 is SGHKS and CDR2 is YYEKEE (reference sequence). The CDR3 loop is CASSPRGSGDGPDTQYF. CDR3 DNA: TGTGCCAGCAGCCCAAGAGGGTCCGGGGACGGGCCAGATACGCAGTATTTT. The complete variable domain, with remaining parts taken from reference TRBV5-5 and TRBJ2-3, reads DAGVTQSPTHLIKTRGQQVTLRCSPISGHKSVSWYQQVLGQGPQFIFQYYEKEERGRGNFPDRFSARQFPNYSSELNVNALLLGDSALYLCASSPRGSGDGPDTQYFGPGTRLTVL.

This clonotype appeared many times. The chain couples TRBV10-3 to TRBJ1-1; tentative D call: TRBD1 (5 bases). V lost 0 bases to trimming and J lost 4 bases, with 15 bases between them. The CDR3 has 16 residues. The germline V gene encodes CDR1 ENHRY and CDR2 SYGVKD. The chain's CDR3 is CAISESRDPRGTEAFF. In DNA form, the CDR3 reads TGTGCCATCAGTGAGTCCCGGGACCCGCGGGGCACTGAAGCTTTCTTT.

This clonotype was seen ten or more times. The rearrangement links TRBV2 to TRBJ2-1; D is uncertain. Germline CDR1 SNHLY, CDR2 FYNNEI. CDR3 length: 15 residues. Trimming removed 1 base at V and 9 bases at J, with 16 bases between. As DNA, the CDR3 is TGTGCCAGCAGTGAAGGTACGATCGCTCCAGGTGAGCAGTTCTTC. Translating it yields CASSEGTIAPGEQFF.

There are a few counts of this clonotype. In DNA, the CDR3 is TGTGCCAGCAGTTTATTTGGGCACACCGGGGAGCTGTTTTTT. It codes for CASSLFGHTGELFF. This sequence joins TRBV27 and TRBJ2-2; D uncertain. This CDR3 is built from 14 residues. Germline V gene data show CDR1 as MNHEY and CDR2 as SMNVEV (reference sequence). V lost 1 base, J lost 3 bases, and 6 bases lay in between.

The table lists this clonotype with many counts. The chain's CDR3 is CAWNGGTGDEQYF. The CDR3 DNA sequence: TGTGCCTGGAATGGGGGGACAGGGGACGAGCAGTACTTC. The chain links TRBV30 to TRBJ2-7; 10 bases map to TRBD1. The CDR3 consists of 13 residues. Germline CDR1 reads GTSNPN; CDR2 reads SVGIG (reference sequence). The V gene end was trimmed by 4 bases and the J gene end by 5 bases; junction bases not matched to a gene: 5.

About this clonotype itself: A clone one base away is much larger, so this may be a read error. J is TRBJ1-3 and V is TRBV14; D gene ambiguous. In germline, CDR1 is SGHDN, CDR2 FVKESK. Trimming cost V 1 base and J 0 bases, with 13 bases left between them. The CDR3 totals 17 residues. The CDR3 sequence is CASSQAAHFTSGNTIYF. The CDR3 nucleotides are TGTGCCAGCAGCCAAGCTGCCCATTTCACCTCTGGAAACACCATATATTTT. The variable domain in full, with the rest retrieved from reference TRBV14 and TRBJ1-3, is EAGVTQFPSHSVIEKGQTVTLRCDPISGHDNLYWYRRVMGKEIKFLLHFVKESKQDESGMPNNRFLAERTGGTYSTLKVQPAELEDSGVYFCASSQAAHFTSGNTIYFGEGSWLTVV.

A remark on this clonotype: An end of the junction differs from the germline gene, which may be a read error. The rearrangement links TRBV12-5 to TRBJ2-5; a possible D gene is TRBD1 (5 bases). The CDR3 sequence is 13 residues long. CDR1 is LGHNT, CDR2 FRNRAP, per germline. The CDR3 reads CASGMDNQEAQYF. CDR3 DNA sequence: TGTGCTAGTGGTATGGACAACCAAGAGGCCCAGTACTTC.

This clonotype was found many times. The rearrangement links TRBV7-8 to TRBJ2-3; D is undetermined. The CDR3 loop spans 15 amino acids. The germline CDR1 and CDR2 sequences are SGHVS and FQNEAQ. Trimming left V 1 base short and J 4 bases short, with 12 bases between. The DNA for the CDR3 is TGTGCCAGCAGCTTAGGTGGAGACTGGGCAGATACGCAGTATTTT. It encodes CASSLGGDWADTQYF.

This clonotype turned up a few times. The chain employs TRBV4-3 and TRBJ1-6; 9 bases line up with TRBD1. Per germline, CDR1 LGHNA and CDR2 YSLEER. The CDR3 spans 15 residues. The V gene end was trimmed by 0 bases and the J gene end by 9 bases; junction bases not matched to a gene: 3. The CDR3 coding sequence is TGCGCCAGCAGCCAAGACGGGACAGGGTTTTCACCCCTCCACTTT. It is translated as CASSQDGTGFSPLHF.

This chain links TRBV11-2 with TRBJ1-6; 8 bases map to TRBD1. This CDR3 has 15 residues. The ends lost 1 base at V and 5 bases at J; junction bases unmatched: 1. The V gene's germline CDR1 is SGHAT and CDR2 FQNNGV. The CDR3 spells CASSLVTGDNSPLHF. The CDR3, as DNA: TGTGCCAGCAGCTTAGTGACAGGGGATAATTCACCCCTCCACTTT.

This clonotype was recorded many times. The chain uses TRBV5-1 and TRBJ2-1; possibly TRBD2 for D (5 bases). The V end was cut by 0 bases, the J end by 0 bases, with 13 bases between. The germline CDR1 and CDR2 sequences are SGHRS and YFSETQ. The length of the CDR3 is 17 residues. The chain's CDR3 is CASSLAERTSSYNEQFF. CDR3 coding DNA: TGCGCCAGCAGCTTGGCCGAGCGGACGAGCTCCTACAATGAGCAGTTCTTC.

This clonotype was detected only a few times. V and J are TRBV20-1 and TRBJ1-1; the match to TRBD1 covers 9 bases. V was pared by 4 bases and J by 3 bases, with 3 bases of the junction left unmatched. Germline CDR1 is DFQATT and CDR2 is SNEGSKA (reference sequence). This CDR3 comprises 13 residues. CDR3 sequence: CSAMGQGYTEAFF. The CDR3, as DNA: TGCAGTGCTATGGGACAGGGCTACACTGAAGCTTTCTTT.

In its sample, this clonotype was seen many times. The V call is TRBV12-3 or TRBV12-4, the J call TRBJ2-3; D ambiguous. This CDR3 is built from 14 residues. Trimming took off 3 bases at V and 4 bases at J, with 11 bases between the two ends. The CDR3 loop reads CASSFPLEADTQYF. The CDR3 DNA sequence: TGTGCCAGCAGTTTTCCCTTAGAGGCAGATACGCAGTATTTT.

This clonotype was seen more than once but under ten times. The chain employs TRBV7-9 and TRBJ1-2, with D hard to call. The CDR3 length is 14 residues. Germline CDR1 and CDR2: SEHNR and FQNEAQ (reference sequence). V was cut by 0 bases and J by 4 bases, with 9 bases left in between. The CDR3 DNA reads as TGTGCCAGCAGCTTAGCGGGTTCAGGCTATGGCTACACCTTC. Its translation is CASSLAGSGYGYTF.

This clonotype has only a few counts. The chain recombines TRBV4-3 with TRBJ1-2, with 10 bases matching TRBD1. The germline gives CDR1 LGHNA, CDR2 YSLEER. The CDR3 totals 14 residues. The junction had 0 bases not matched to a gene; V was cut back by 1 base and J by 4 bases. For the CDR3, the DNA is TGCGCCAGCAGCCAAGGACAGGGGGCCTATGGCTACACCTTC. Encoded protein: CASSQGQGAYGYTF.